The next 2 T cell receptor beta chains were all read from a single sample in a study of T cell repertoires in cytomegalovirus infection. Their cognate antigens are unknown. TCRdb re-derived calls from the reads in MiXCR, one entry per CDR3 protein. In the table there are tens of thousands of distinct CDR3 sequences, around 20% of which are singletons. The sequencing here drew on CD8+ T cells from cultured PBMCs, taken from culture after CMV antigen stimulation. The receptors here all came from a human donor in good health (CMV status not recorded). Some clones in this sample may be carry-over from other donors' samples.

V usage is TRBV5-6 and J usage is TRBJ2-6; the D is unclear. Germline CDR1 reads SGHDT; CDR2 reads YYEEEE. V was cut by 4 bases and J by 0 bases, with 8 bases left in between. CDR3 length equals 15 residues. CDR3 sequence (DNA): TGTGCCAGCAGCCCCCCCCTCTCTGGGGCCAACGTCCTGACTTTC. It translates to CASSPPLSGANVLTF. The complete variable domain, with remaining parts taken from reference TRBV5-6 and TRBJ2-6, reads DAGVTQSPTHLIKTRGQQVTLRCSPKSGHDTVSWYQQALGQGPQFIFQYYEEEERQRGNFPDRFSGHQFPNYSSELNVNALLLGDSALYLCASSPPLSGANVLTFGAGSRLTVL.

This clonotype was observed a handful of times. The chain recombines TRBV6-2 or TRBV6-3 with TRBJ2-7; the match to TRBD1 covers 9 bases. This CDR3 contains 14 residues. V dropped 5 bases and J dropped 7; count of bases not matched to a gene: 9. Germline-derived CDR1 and CDR2 are MNHEY and SVGEGT. DNA for the CDR3: TGTGCCAGCAGTCGGGACAGGGCCAGATATGAGCAGTACTTC. It yields the protein CASSRDRARYEQYF.